This TCR beta chain was retrieved from a study of blood T cell repertoires in COVID-19. Across the study: The origin of the acute and convalescent COVID-19 samples was the United States, Italy and Spain. The analysed material was cDNA or gDNA that came from T cells, B-cell-depleted T cells, or PBMCs.

A single count supports this clone. Trimming at V came to 3 bases and at J to 2 bases, leaving 9 bases not matched to a gene. The CDR3 sequence is 17 residues long. Germline V CDR1 and CDR2: SGDLS, YYNGEE. Authors' processing steps: By means of reference gene primer amplification, nucleated cell counts were estimated. Produced via immunoSEQ multiplex PCR; TCRdb's table is partial and in-frame only. V and J calls and clone size follow that table, whereas D and trimming were derived from the DNA. The table has about 120,000 clones, approximately 79% seen once. The sample was peripheral blood. This clonotype was sampled from a man aged 50-59 years with acute or convalescent COVID-19. The rearrangement links TRBV9 to TRBJ2-1; 9 positions agree with TRBD1. In nucleotides, the CDR3 is TGTGCCAGCAGCGGCGATCCGGGACAGGGCGCCTACAATGAGCAGTTCTTC. It yields the protein CASSGDPGQGAYNEQFF.